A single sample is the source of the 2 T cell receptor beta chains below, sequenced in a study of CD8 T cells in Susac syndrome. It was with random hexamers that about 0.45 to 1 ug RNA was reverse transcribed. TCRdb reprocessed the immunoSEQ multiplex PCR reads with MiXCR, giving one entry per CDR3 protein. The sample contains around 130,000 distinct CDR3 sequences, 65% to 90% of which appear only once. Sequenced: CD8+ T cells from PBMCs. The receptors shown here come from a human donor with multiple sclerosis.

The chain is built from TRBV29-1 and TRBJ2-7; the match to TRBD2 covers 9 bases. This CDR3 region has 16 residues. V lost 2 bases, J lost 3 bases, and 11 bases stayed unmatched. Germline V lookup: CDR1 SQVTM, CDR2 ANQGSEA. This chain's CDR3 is CSVELRSGGLNYEQYF. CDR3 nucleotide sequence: TGCAGCGTTGAACTGCGGAGCGGGGGGCTAAACTACGAGCAGTACTTC.

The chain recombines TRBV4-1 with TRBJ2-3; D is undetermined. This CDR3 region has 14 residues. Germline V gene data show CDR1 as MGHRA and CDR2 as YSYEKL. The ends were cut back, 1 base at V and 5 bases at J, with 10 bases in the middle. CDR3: CASSQAGPLDTQYF. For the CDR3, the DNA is TGCGCCAGCAGCCAAGCCGGACCGTTAGATACGCAGTATTTT.